These 12 T cell receptor beta chains were all obtained from the same sample, sequenced in a study of blood T cells in healthy people across ages (dated by TCRdb to about 2015). Libraries were prepared through 5' RACE. The sequencing machine was an Illumina HiSeq 2500. A second 7 to 11 cycle PCR used a sample-barcoded 5' primer and a J-beta primer mix. The public reads were quality trimmed at Q25 with fastp and then assembled into clones with MiXCR by TCRdb, keeping productive beta chains. Merged by CDR3 protein, the rows form single entries marked with the most common genes and DNA. The sample table records approximately 580,000 distinct CDR3 sequences; around 24% of these occur just once. 8.5% to 9.5% of the sample is in the top ten clones. These data are also associated with another study on T cells of mothers and their children.

Sequenced material: blood. The receptors here all came from a boy aged 5 to 17 in good health.

This rearrangement joins TRBV29-1 to TRBJ2-3; 12 bases match TRBD1. Germline CDR1 reads SQVTM; CDR2 reads ANQGSEA. The junction had 5 bases not matched to a gene; V was cut back by 6 bases and J by 7 bases. The CDR3 covers 13 residues. The CDR3 loop reads CSVGQGAINTQYF. The CDR3 bases are TGCAGCGTGGGACAGGGGGCTATAAATACGCAGTATTTT.

This clonotype was seen repeatedly, ten times or more. The chain combines TRBV20-1 with TRBJ2-1; 10 bases map to TRBD2. Losses at the gene ends were 3 bases for V and 7 bases for J; bases not matched to a gene: 6. The CDR3 spans 14 residues. Germline V CDR1 and CDR2: DFQATT, SNEGSKA (reference sequence). CDR3 sequence (DNA): TGCAGTGCTAGTAACAGCGGGAGGGTGAATGAGCAGTTCTTC. Translation gives CSASNSGRVNEQFF.

This clonotype has just a few counts. The chain uses TRBV5-6 and TRBJ2-5, with 9 bases identical to TRBD2. Germline CDR1 and CDR2: SGHDT and YYEEEE. CDR3 size: 14 residues. The trim removed 3 bases at V and 7 bases at J, leaving 7 bases unmatched. Here the CDR3 reads CASSYPSRGGTQYF. The CDR3 bases are TGTGCCAGCAGCTATCCCTCGCGGGGGGGGACCCAGTACTTC.

V usage is TRBV5-6 and J usage is TRBJ2-3; tentatively, D is TRBD2 (6 bases). Per germline, CDR1 SGHDT and CDR2 YYEEEE. This CDR3 is built from 14 residues. V dropped 4 bases and J dropped 4 bases, with 13 bases sitting between them. This CDR3 reads CASSLRSSADTQYF. As DNA, the CDR3 is TGTGCCAGCAGCCTTAGGTCTAGCGCAGATACGCAGTATTTT.

The rearrangement uses TRBV28 and TRBJ2-6, with no clear D. The CDR3 consists of 15 residues. CDR1 MDHEN and CDR2 SYDVKM come from the germline V gene. Between the trimmed V and J ends, which lost 7 bases and 1 base, there was a span of 11 bases. The CDR3 is CASINEASGANVLTF. The CDR3 DNA is TGTGCCAGCATTAATGAGGCTTCTGGGGCCAACGTCCTGACTTTC.

This clonotype has ten or more counts. The chain combines TRBV5-1 with TRBJ1-4; D remains ambiguous. CDR3 length: 15 residues. Germline CDR1 SGHRS, CDR2 YFSETQ. The V end lost 4 bases, the J end lost 2 bases, and 12 bases lay between the germline ends. The CDR3 sequence is CASSPEPATNEKLFF. In nucleotides, the CDR3 is TGCGCCAGCAGCCCCGAGCCGGCCACTAATGAAAAACTGTTTTTT.

This clonotype has just a few counts. The chain employs TRBV2 and TRBJ2-7, with a tentative D call TRBD1 (5 bases). There are 13 residues in the CDR3. Trimming took off 7 bases at V and 3 bases at J, with 13 bases between the two ends. The V gene's germline CDR1 is SNHLY and CDR2 FYNNEI. The CDR3: CASKDREYYEQYF. The DNA for the CDR3 is TGTGCCAGCAAAGACAGAGAATACTACGAGCAGTACTTC.

This rearrangement joins TRBV6-5 to TRBJ1-2; 12 bases are shared with TRBD1. Germline V lookup: CDR1 MNHEY, CDR2 SVGAGI. Trimming at V came to 2 bases and at J to 0 bases, leaving 7 bases not matched to a gene. CDR3 length equals 18 residues. CDR3 loop: CASSYDGTGGDSNYGYTF. The CDR3 bases are TGTGCCAGCAGTTACGACGGGACAGGGGGCGATTCTAACTATGGCTACACCTTC.

The chain combines TRBV12-3 or TRBV12-4 with TRBJ1-1; D gene uncertain. The ends were cut back, 10 bases at V and 1 base at J, with 10 bases in the middle. The CDR3 consists of 12 residues. The CDR3 reads CATSRGNTEAFF. The CDR3 bases are TGTGCCACCTCCCGGGGGAACACTGAAGCTTTCTTT.

The J gene is TRBJ2-1, the V gene TRBV28; no clear D gene. Germline CDR1 and CDR2: MDHEN and SYDVKM. The CDR3 contains 12 residues. Trimming removed 5 bases from V and 9 bases from J, with 11 bases in between. This CDR3 reads CASSPPLGEQFF. Here the CDR3 DNA reads TGTGCCAGCAGTCCCCCTCTTGGTGAGCAGTTCTTC. Variable domain in full (rest from reference TRBV28 and TRBJ2-1): DVKVTQSSRYLVKRTGEKVFLECVQDMDHENMFWYRQDPGLGLRLIYFSYDVKMKEKGDIPEGYSVSREKKERFSLILESASTNQTSMYLCASSPPLGEQFFGPGTRLTVL.

This clonotype came up a few times. V usage is TRBV7-2 and J usage is TRBJ2-2; D uncertain. V lost 5 bases and J 7 bases, leaving 8 bases between the germline ends. Germline CDR1 SGHTA, CDR2 FQGNSA. The length of the CDR3 is 12 residues. CDR3 bases: TGTGCCAGCAGCCTGTTGAACGGGGAGCTGTTTTTT. This translates into CASSLLNGELFF.

The chain uses TRBV5-5 and TRBJ2-5; TRBD2 matches 7 bases. With the DNA end fitting TRBJ2-1 better, the J assignment may be wrong. This CDR3 contains 15 residues. From germline, CDR1 is SGHKS and CDR2 YYEKEE (reference sequence). The CDR3 spells CASSVYGGNYDEQFF. The CDR3 DNA is TGTGCCAGCAGCGTTTACGGGGGGAATTACGATGAGCAGTTCTTC.